This T cell receptor (beta chain) is drawn from a study of blood T cell repertoires in COVID-19. Per the study methods: Reference gene primer amplification gave nucleated cell count estimates. Profiled with immunoSEQ multiplex PCR; TCRdb holds only in-frame clones, not every one. The V and J calls and clone size are taken from that table; D and trimming were inferred from the DNA. The repertoire holds about 180,000 clones, with 80% to 90% as singletons. Donors in Cohort 3 who had recovered were those with two negative PCRs, healthcare professional clearance, or resolution of their symptoms. V was shortened by 6 bases and J by 1 base, with 9 bases between the two germline ends. The CDR3 runs to 13 residues.

Sequenced sample: PBMCs or T cells enriched from blood (not recorded which). The source of this sequence is a man aged 50-60 years who had recovered from COVID-19. This chain joins TRBV12-3 or TRBV12-4 and TRBJ1-1, with D unresolved. The CDR3 here is CASSQAENTEAFF. The CDR3 DNA is TGTGCCAGCAGCCAAGCCGAGAACACTGAAGCTTTCTTT.